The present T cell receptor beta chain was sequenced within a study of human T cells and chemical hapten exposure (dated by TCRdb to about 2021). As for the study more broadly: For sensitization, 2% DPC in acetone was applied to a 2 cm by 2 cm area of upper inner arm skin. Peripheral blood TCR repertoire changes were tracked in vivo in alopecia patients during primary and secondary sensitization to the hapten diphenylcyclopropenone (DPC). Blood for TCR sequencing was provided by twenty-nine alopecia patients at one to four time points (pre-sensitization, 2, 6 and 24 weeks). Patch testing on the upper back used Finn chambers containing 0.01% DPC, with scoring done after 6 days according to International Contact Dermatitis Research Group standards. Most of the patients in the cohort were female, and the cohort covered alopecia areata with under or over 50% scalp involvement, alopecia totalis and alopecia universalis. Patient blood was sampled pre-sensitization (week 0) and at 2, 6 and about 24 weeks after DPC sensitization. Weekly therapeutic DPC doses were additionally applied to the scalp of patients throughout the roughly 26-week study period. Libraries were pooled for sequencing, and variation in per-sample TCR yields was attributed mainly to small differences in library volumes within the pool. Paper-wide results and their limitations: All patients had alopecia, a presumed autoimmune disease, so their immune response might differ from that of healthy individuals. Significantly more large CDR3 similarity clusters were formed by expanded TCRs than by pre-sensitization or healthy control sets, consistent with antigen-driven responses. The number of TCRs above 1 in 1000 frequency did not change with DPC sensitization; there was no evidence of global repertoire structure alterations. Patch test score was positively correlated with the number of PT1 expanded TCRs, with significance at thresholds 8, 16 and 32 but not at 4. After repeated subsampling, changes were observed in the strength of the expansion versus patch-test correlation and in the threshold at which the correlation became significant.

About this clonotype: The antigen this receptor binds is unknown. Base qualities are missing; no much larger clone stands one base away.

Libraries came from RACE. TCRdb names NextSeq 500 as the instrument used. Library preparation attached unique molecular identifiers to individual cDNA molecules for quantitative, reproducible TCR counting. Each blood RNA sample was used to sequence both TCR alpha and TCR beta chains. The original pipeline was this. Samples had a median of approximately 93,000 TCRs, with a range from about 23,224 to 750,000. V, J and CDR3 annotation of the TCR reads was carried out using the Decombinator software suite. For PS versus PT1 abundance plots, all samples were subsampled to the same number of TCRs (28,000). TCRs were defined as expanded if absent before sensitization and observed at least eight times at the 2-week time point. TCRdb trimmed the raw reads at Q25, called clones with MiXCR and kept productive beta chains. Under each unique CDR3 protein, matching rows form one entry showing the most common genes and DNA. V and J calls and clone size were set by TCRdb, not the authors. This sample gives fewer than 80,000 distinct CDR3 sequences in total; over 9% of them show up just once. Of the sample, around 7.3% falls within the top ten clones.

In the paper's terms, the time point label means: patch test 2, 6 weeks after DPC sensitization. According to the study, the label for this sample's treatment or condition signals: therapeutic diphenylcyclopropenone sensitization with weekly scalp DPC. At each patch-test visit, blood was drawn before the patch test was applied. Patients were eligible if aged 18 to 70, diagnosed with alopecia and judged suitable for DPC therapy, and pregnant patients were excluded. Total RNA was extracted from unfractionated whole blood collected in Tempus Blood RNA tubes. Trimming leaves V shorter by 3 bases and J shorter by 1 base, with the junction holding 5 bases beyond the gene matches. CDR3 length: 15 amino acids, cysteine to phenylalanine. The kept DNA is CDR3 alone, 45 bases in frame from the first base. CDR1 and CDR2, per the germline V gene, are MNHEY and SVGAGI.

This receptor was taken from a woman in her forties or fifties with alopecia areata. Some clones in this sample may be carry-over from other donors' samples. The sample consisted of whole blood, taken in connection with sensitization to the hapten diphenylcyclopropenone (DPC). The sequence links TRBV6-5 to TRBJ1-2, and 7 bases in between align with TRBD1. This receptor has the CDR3 CASSYRGLNNYGYTF. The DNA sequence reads TGTGCCAGCAGTTATAGGGGGCTCAATAACTATGGCTACACCTTC.